This T cell receptor (beta chain) was observed in a study of graft-versus-host responses after intestinal transplantation. Across the whole study: Recipients underwent multivisceral, liver-intestinal, or isolated intestinal transplants. Tacrolimus plus steroids were given to all recipients for about three years, preceded by anti-thymocyte globulin induction.

Study-level points and caveats: Circulating GvH clones peaking coincided with falling HvG clones soon after transplant. Marrow from the recipient contained GvH clones, some of which had appeared first in ileum or blood.

Sequencing used immunoSEQ multiplex PCR; TCRdb keeps in-frame clones, though not all of them. Seen here are around 100,000 clones, approximately 94% observed once, and the top ten hold 0.2% to 0.25%. About this clone itself: Its antigen is as yet unknown.

The sequence was collected from a human donor who was the organ donor for an intestinal transplant. The sample here was unstimulated CD4+ T cells sorted from spleen or lymph node cells, taken before transplant.

CDR3 amino acids: CASSLNIGTEAFF. CDR3 DNA: TGTGCCAGCAGCTTGAATATTGGCACTGAAGCTTTCTTT. This rearrangement joins TRBV7-9 to TRBJ1-1; no firm D call. This CDR3 is built from 13 residues. V was shortened by 3 bases and J by 4 bases, with 9 bases between the two germline ends. Looked up from germline, CDR1 is SEHNR and CDR2 is FQNEAQ (reference sequence).